The 25 T cell receptor beta chains given below trace back to one sample, sequenced in a study of T cell responses to AZD1222 COVID-19 vaccine. The table came from immunoSEQ multiplex PCR; TCRdb's copy has only in-frame clones and leaves some out. The sample lists 110,000 to 150,000 clones; just over 90% were seen once. The sequences come from peripheral blood, collected on day 0 of AZD1222 vaccination. Receptors were obtained from an adult in good health.

V and J are TRBV5-1 and TRBJ2-7; D possibly corresponds to TRBD1 (5 bases). Germline values: CDR1 SGHRS, CDR2 YFSETQ. V gave up 4 bases and J gave up 2 bases, with 10 bases separating them. The CDR3 is made up of 13 amino acids. The CDR3 DNA follows: TGCGCCAGCAGCGCGGACATCCCCTACGAGCAGTACTTC. Translation: CASSADIPYEQYF. The full variable domain, rest sourced from reference TRBV5-1 and TRBJ2-7, is KAGVTQTPRYLIKTRGQQVTLSCSPISGHRSVSWYQQTPGQGLQFLFEYFSETQRNKGNFPGRFSGRQFSNSRSEMNVSTLELGDSALYLCASSADIPYEQYFGPGTRLTVT.

The chain uses TRBV4-2 and TRBJ1-1; D is unclear. Germline assignment: CDR1 LGHNA and CDR2 YNFKEQ. The CDR3 contains 14 residues. The V end was cut by 3 bases, the J end by 1 base, with 9 bases between. Here the CDR3 reads CASSQAGRNTEAFF. CDR3 in DNA: TGTGCCAGCAGCCAGGCCGGGAGGAACACTGAAGCTTTCTTT.

Ten or more counts support this clone. This chain uses TRBV19 with TRBJ1-1; 7 bases are shared with TRBD1. Losses at the gene ends were 2 bases for V and 6 bases for J; bases not matched to a gene: 6. There are 14 residues in the CDR3. CDR1 is LNHDA and CDR2 is SQIVND in the germline V gene (reference sequence). The CDR3 spells CASSIKQGWAEAFF. CDR3 DNA sequence: TGTGCCAGTAGTATAAAACAGGGGTGGGCTGAAGCTTTCTTT.

The rearrangement uses TRBV19 and TRBJ1-5, with D maybe TRBD1 (5 bases). Germline lookup yields CDR1 LNHDA and CDR2 SQIVND (reference sequence). The CDR3 runs to 15 residues. Trimming stripped 6 bases from V and 1 base from J, with 13 bases between. Here the CDR3 DNA reads TGTGCCAGTAGGGATGTGGGGGAGAGCAATCAGCCCCAGCATTTT. This gives the protein CASRDVGESNQPQHF.

This clone has just one count. The chain couples TRBV11-2 to TRBJ2-3; a weak D match, TRBD2 (7 bases). Germline V CDR1 and CDR2: SGHAT, FQNNGV. V lost 1 base and J 7 bases, leaving 15 bases between the germline ends. This CDR3 contains 15 residues. The CDR3 DNA reads TGTGCCAGCAGCTTAGTTGTGGGGGGGCCATATACGCAGTATTTT. Its protein is CASSLVVGGPYTQYF.

The rearrangement uses TRBV6-2 or TRBV6-3 and TRBJ2-7, with 7 positions matching TRBD2. The trim removed 6 bases at V and 6 bases at J, leaving 11 bases unmatched. This CDR3 region has 14 residues. Germline V gives CDR1 MNHEY, CDR2 SVGEGT. The CDR3 nucleotides are TGTGCCAGCAGCCCGACTAGCTCGGCGGGCGAGCAGTACTTC. Translation gives CASSPTSSAGEQYF.

The gene calls are TRBV19 and TRBJ1-1; 7 bases align to TRBD1. The germline V gene encodes CDR1 LNHDA and CDR2 SQIVND (reference sequence). The CDR3 extends over 15 amino acids. The V and J ends lost 4 bases and 2 bases, in that order; junction bases with no gene match: 7. CDR3 sequence (DNA): TGTGCCAGTAGTAACCGGGACAGACAAAACACTGAAGCTTTCTTT. Its translation is CASSNRDRQNTEAFF.

The chain recombines TRBV19 with TRBJ2-2, with D uncertain. This CDR3 is 13 amino acids long. Trimming removed 7 bases from V and 4 bases from J, with 10 bases in between. Germline lookup yields CDR1 LNHDA and CDR2 SQIVND (reference sequence). CDR3 region: CASKKPGTGELFF. As DNA, the CDR3 is TGTGCCAGTAAGAAGCCGGGCACCGGGGAGCTGTTTTTT.

V gene TRBV24-1 combines with J gene TRBJ1-5, with D perhaps TRBD1 (6 bases). V lost 3 bases to trimming and J lost 1 base, with 9 bases between them. The CDR3 runs to 15 residues. Germline CDR1 KGHDR, CDR2 SFDVKD. CDR3: CATSDRTASNQPQHF. The CDR3 DNA sequence: TGTGCCACCAGTGATAGGACAGCGAGCAATCAGCCCCAGCATTTT.

CDR3 in amino acids: CASTVGGGFEETQYF. In DNA, the CDR3 is TGTGCCAGCACGGTGGGCGGGGGGTTCGAAGAGACCCAGTACTTC. V and J are TRBV9 and TRBJ2-5, with 8 bases lining up with TRBD2. The CDR3 sequence is 15 residues long. Trimming took 6 bases from V and 3 from J; bases not matched to a gene: 10. CDR1 is SGDLS and CDR2 is YYNGEE in the germline V gene.

This clone was observed a single time. The V call is TRBV11-1, the J call TRBJ1-4; maybe TRBD1 (5 bases). V was shortened by 5 bases and J by 5 bases, with 15 bases between the two germline ends. In germline, CDR1 is SGHAT, CDR2 FQDESV (reference sequence). This CDR3 is 15 amino acids long. The CDR3 region is CASSGKRDGNEKLFF. DNA for the CDR3: TGTGCCAGCAGCGGAAAACGGGACGGAAATGAAAAACTGTTTTTT. Supplemented by reference TRBV11-1 and TRBJ1-4, the full variable domain reads EAEVAQSPRYKITEKSQAVAFWCDPISGHATLYWYRQILGQGPELLVQFQDESVVDDSQLPKDRFSAERLKGVDSTLKIQPAELGDSAMYLCASSGKRDGNEKLFFGSGTQLSVL.

The chain uses TRBV9 and TRBJ1-5; D possibly corresponds to TRBD1 (5 bases). This CDR3 comprises 15 residues. V was cut by 10 bases and J by 4 bases, with 21 bases left in between. Germline CDR1 is SGDLS and CDR2 is YYNGEE. CDR3 bases: TGTGCCCGGATATCTGGACGGGGGGTTAATCAGCCCCAGCATTTT. It codes for CARISGRGVNQPQHF.

This sequence joins TRBV2 and TRBJ1-6; 8 bases line up with TRBD1. The CDR3 runs 18 residues. V shed 6 bases, J shed 0 bases, and the junction held 10 bases outside the gene matches. CDR1 and CDR2 (germline): SNHLY, FYNNEI. The CDR3 sequence: CASRRTGTIGSYNSPLHF. In DNA, the CDR3 is TGTGCCAGCAGGCGGACAGGGACGATCGGCTCCTATAATTCACCCCTCCACTTT.

The sample holds one count of this clone. The chain joins TRBV6-6 to TRBJ2-1, with TRBD2 as a possible D gene (5 bases). The germline V and J ends were trimmed by 2 bases and 11 bases, with 13 bases remaining between them. CDR1 and CDR2 from the germline V gene are MNHNY and SVGAGI (reference sequence). The CDR3 length is 13 residues. Written as DNA, the CDR3 is TGTGCCAGCAGTTACGTGACTAAAAGTAAGCAGTTCTTC. Residues: CASSYVTKSKQFF.

The chain joins TRBV6-2 or TRBV6-3 to TRBJ2-1; D ambiguous. CDR3 size: 14 residues. CDR1 MNHEY and CDR2 SVGEGT come from the germline V gene. The germline V and J ends were trimmed by 3 bases and 7 bases, with 13 bases remaining between them. CDR3 DNA sequence: TGTGCCAGCAGTTATGATCGGGCCATGAATGAGCAGTTCTTC. Translation gives CASSYDRAMNEQFF.

V usage is TRBV27 and J usage is TRBJ1-5; a possible D gene is TRBD1 (6 bases). The CDR3 is 18 residues long. CDR1 is MNHEY, CDR2 SMNVEV, per germline (reference sequence). Trimming left V 3 bases short and J 3 bases short, with 21 bases between. Written as DNA, the CDR3 is TGTGCCAGCAGTTTGGGGGCGCCCACCGTATATTACAATCAGCCCCAGCATTTT. Translated, it gives CASSLGAPTVYYNQPQHF.

The V call is TRBV4-3, the J call TRBJ2-5; tentatively, D is TRBD2 (5 bases). V was clipped by 1 base and J by 7 bases, with 16 bases between them. The CDR3 is 15 amino acids. Germline V lookup: CDR1 LGHNA, CDR2 YSLEER. CDR3 amino acids: CASSQAALAITTQYF. CDR3 nucleotides: TGCGCCAGCAGCCAAGCGGCGCTAGCCATTACGACCCAGTACTTC.

This clone was seen a few times. This chain uses TRBV5-3 with TRBJ2-7; D is unresolved. TRBV5-3 is labeled an ORF, and its function is uncertain. The CDR3 spans 16 residues. The V and J ends lost 1 base and 3 bases respectively, with 17 bases between them. The CDR3 DNA sequence: TGTGCCAGAAGCTTGCCCGGGCCGAGTGGAAGCTACGAGCAGTACTTC. Translated: CARSLPGPSGSYEQYF.

The rearrangement links TRBV5-1 to TRBJ1-6; 7 positions match TRBD1. The CDR3 sequence is 15 residues long. V lost 0 bases, J lost 9 bases, and 6 bases stayed unmatched. Germline CDR1 and CDR2: SGHRS and YFSETQ. The CDR3 DNA is TGCGCCAGCAGCTTGGCTTCGGACAGGAGTTCACCCCTCCACTTT. This translates into CASSLASDRSSPLHF.

This clone was seen a handful of times. V gene TRBV4-1 combines with J gene TRBJ2-7; TRBD2 agrees at 8 bases. CDR1 and CDR2 (germline): MGHRA, YSYEKL. The CDR3 sequence is 13 residues long. Trimming cost V 5 bases and J 4 bases; bases outside gene matches: 4. CDR3 bases: TGCGCCAGCAGCGCGGGACTAGGGTACGAGCAGTACTTC. Its translation: CASSAGLGYEQYF.

In its sample, this clone was seen a few times. The chain couples TRBV6-4 to TRBJ1-6, with D possibly matching TRBD1 (6 bases). Trimming cost V 2 bases and J 7 bases, with 12 bases left between them. The length of the CDR3 is 15 residues. Germline loops: CDR1 MRHNA, CDR2 SNTAGT. This chain's CDR3 is CASSDRPGTNSPLHF. The CDR3, as DNA: TGTGCCAGCAGTGACAGGCCCGGGACAAATTCACCCCTCCACTTT.

V is TRBV7-3 and J is TRBJ2-1, with 7 bases matching TRBD2. J gave up 7 bases and V 5 bases, and 8 bases lay outside the gene matches. The length of the CDR3 is 14 residues. The germline V gene has CDR1 SGHTA and CDR2 FQGTGA. The CDR3 loop reads CASSPGWGGNEQFF. CDR3 DNA sequence: TGTGCCAGCAGCCCCGGTTGGGGGGGAAATGAGCAGTTCTTC.

The rearrangement joins TRBV9 to TRBJ2-3; D possibly corresponds to TRBD1 (5 bases). Trimming removed 2 bases from V and 1 base from J, with 11 bases in between. CDR1 is SGDLS and CDR2 is YYNGEE in the germline V gene. The CDR3 has 15 residues. The CDR3 reads CASSVPLGGTDTQYF. The CDR3 DNA is TGTGCCAGCAGCGTTCCTTTAGGGGGCACAGATACGCAGTATTTT. The variable domain in full, with the rest retrieved from reference TRBV9 and TRBJ2-3, is DSGVTQTPKHLITATGQRVTLRCSPRSGDLSVYWYQQSLDQGLQFLIQYYNGEERAKGNILERFSAQQFPDLHSELNLSSLELGDSALYFCASSVPLGGTDTQYFGPGTRLTVL.

The chain links TRBV5-6 to TRBJ1-2, with a possible D match to TRBD1 (6 bases). Trimming removed 4 bases at V and 8 bases at J, with 21 bases between. The germline gives CDR1 SGHDT, CDR2 YYEEEE. This CDR3 region has 15 residues. The CDR3 coding sequence is TGTGCCAGCAGCCGGGGGGCAGGGATCGCCGACGGCTACACCTTC. Its protein is CASSRGAGIADGYTF.

This clone has more than one count but fewer than ten. J is TRBJ2-7 and V is TRBV11-2; D possibly corresponds to TRBD2 (7 bases). CDR3 length: 12 amino acids. V dropped 8 bases and J dropped 5 bases, with 13 bases sitting between them. Germline-derived CDR1 and CDR2 are SGHAT and FQNNGV. The CDR3 bases are TGTGCCAGCGGGGGGGGCGACCACGAGCAGTACTTC. This sequence encodes CASGGGDHEQYF. Complete variable domain (other parts from reference TRBV11-2 and TRBJ2-7): EAGVAQSPRYKIIEKRQSVAFWCNPISGHATLYWYQQILGQGPKLLIQFQNNGVVDDSQLPKDRFSAERLKGVDSTLKIQPAKLEDSAVYLCASGGGDHEQYFGPGTRLTVT.